There are a few counts of the clone carrying this T cell receptor beta chain. Its target is not known. Healthy Caucasians were all of the donors. These data come from a study of identical twins. Broader study findings: Monozygotic twin pairs showed more out-of-frame TCR alpha sharing than models estimated.

TCRdb fed the 5' RACE reads into MiXCR, producing one record per CDR3 protein. The repertoire holds about 660,000 distinct CDR3 sequences, with over 8.5% as singletons. These records were also assigned to another study, of yellow fever vaccine responses in identical twins.

The specimen was PBMCs. The receptor comes from a woman younger than 35 in good health.

The CDR3 sequence is CASSYFRTGQSEQFF. The CDR3 nucleotides read TGTGCCAGCAGTTACTTTAGAACAGGGCAGAGTGAGCAGTTCTTC. The V and J genes are TRBV6-2 or TRBV6-3 and TRBJ2-1, with D perhaps matching TRBD1 (6 bases). CDR1 is MNHEY, CDR2 SVGEGT, per germline. V shed 1 base and J shed 9 bases, with 16 bases lying between them. The CDR3 runs to 15 residues.